A single sample is the source of the 27 T cell receptor beta chains below, sequenced in a study of post-analysis software for immune sequencing data. The study's findings and limits: Elevated frequency relative to controls characterized several TRBV segments in patients, TRBV5-6, TRBV5-1 and TRBV20-1 among them.

cDNA libraries of TCR beta carried unique molecular identifiers. TCRdb recomputed calls from the PCR reads with MiXCR, one row per CDR3 protein. There are fewer than 850,000 distinct CDR3 sequences in the sample; less than 35% occur only once, and around 0.56% lies in the top ten. These receptors' targets are unknown. Sequencing was carried out using blood. All receptors derive from a girl between 5 and 17 years old with multiple sclerosis.

This clonotype has only a few counts. J is TRBJ2-1 and V is TRBV3-1, with 9 positions matching TRBD2. The CDR3 loop spans 17 amino acids. Germline V gives CDR1 LGHDT, CDR2 YNNKEL (reference sequence). The V and J ends lost 2 bases and 5 bases, in that order; junction bases with no gene match: 10. The CDR3, as DNA: TGTGCCAGCAGCCAACTTCCGGCTAGCGGGACCGACAATGAGCAGTTCTTC. It encodes CASSQLPASGTDNEQFF.

This clonotype was found a few times. The chain uses TRBV7-2 and TRBJ2-5, with 12 bases that match TRBD2. The DNA end lines up better with TRBJ2-7; the J call may be wrong. The CDR3 is made up of 17 amino acids. The germline V gene encodes CDR1 SGHTA and CDR2 FQGNSA. This chain's CDR3 is CASSLRGTSGSGDEQYF. CDR3 coding DNA: TGTGCCAGCAGCTTGAGGGGGACTAGCGGGTCAGGCGACGAGCAGTACTTC.

This clonotype has more than one count but fewer than ten. This chain joins TRBV12-3 or TRBV12-4 and TRBJ2-5; TRBD2 is a possible D gene (7 bases). V was pared by 7 bases and J by 3 bases, with 21 bases between. The length of the CDR3 is 16 residues. The CDR3 DNA reads TGTGCCAGCACCCCACGGGGGGCGGGAGTGAAAGAGACCCAGTACTTC. The encoded protein is CASTPRGAGVKETQYF.

This clonotype was recorded at least ten times. The chain carries TRBV7-7 and TRBJ2-5, with TRBD2 matching over 7 bases. The J segment lost 2 bases and the V segment lost 5 bases, leaving 8 bases of the junction unmatched. Germline loops: CDR1 SSHAT, CDR2 FNYEAQ (reference sequence). This CDR3 contains 15 residues. Here the CDR3 reads CASSPRFGGQETQYF. The DNA for the CDR3 is TGTGCCAGCAGCCCTCGTTTCGGGGGGCAAGAGACCCAGTACTTC.

The rearrangement links TRBV7-2 to TRBJ2-7; 11 positions match TRBD2. The V gene's germline CDR1 is SGHTA and CDR2 FQGNSA. Trimming removed 0 bases from V and 1 base from J; junction bases left unmatched: 8. The CDR3 loop spans 18 amino acids. The CDR3 sequence is CASSLASGTSGKSYEQYF. CDR3 in DNA: TGTGCCAGCAGCTTAGCATCCGGGACTAGCGGAAAGTCCTACGAGCAGTACTTC.

The gene calls are TRBV7-2 and TRBJ2-3; a weak D match, TRBD2 (5 bases). V lost 4 bases, J lost 0 bases, and 11 bases lay in between. The V gene's germline CDR1 is SGHTA and CDR2 FQGNSA. The CDR3 is 15 amino acids. The CDR3 DNA reads TGTGCCAGCAGCTGGCAGGAGCGGAGCACAGATACGCAGTATTTT. It is translated as CASSWQERSTDTQYF.

This clonotype was recorded a few times. This chain connects TRBV20-1 to TRBJ2-7; D is ambiguous. In germline, CDR1 is DFQATT, CDR2 SNEGSKA (reference sequence). V lost 1 base to trimming and J lost 4 bases, with 8 bases between them. The CDR3 consists of 12 residues. The CDR3 DNA reads as TGCAGTGCTAGAGCTGACACTTACGAGCAGTACTTC. This sequence encodes CSARADTYEQYF.

Many counts were recorded for this clonotype. This sequence joins TRBV10-3 and TRBJ1-2; 11 bases are shared with TRBD1. V trimming: 6 bases; J trimming: 4 bases; junction bases outside the gene matches: 7. The CDR3 has 15 amino acids. Per the germline V gene, CDR1 is ENHRY and CDR2 is SYGVKD. CDR3 region: CAIRADRGRVYGYTF. In nucleotides, the CDR3 is TGTGCCATCAGGGCGGACAGGGGGCGAGTCTATGGCTACACCTTC.

V is TRBV7-8 and J is TRBJ1-6; perhaps TRBD1 as D (5 bases). Trimming removed 1 base at V and 9 bases at J, with 19 bases between. The CDR3 consists of 17 residues. Germline loops: CDR1 SGHVS, CDR2 FQNEAQ. The CDR3 coding sequence is TGTGCCAGCAGCTTAGAAAGAGCAGGGCGAGCGAGTTCACCCCTCCACTTT. Translating gives CASSLERAGRASSPLHF.

This clonotype was seen a handful of times. The DNA for the CDR3 is TGCGCCAGCAAGGCCTCGACATATAGCAATCAGCCCCAGCATTTT. Translation: CASKASTYSNQPQHF. The gene calls are TRBV10-2 and TRBJ1-5; no clear D gene. Germline V gives CDR1 WSHSY, CDR2 SAAADI. Trimming stripped 7 bases from V and 0 bases from J, with 13 bases between. This CDR3 contains 15 residues.

As for this clonotype: The junction departs from the called germline gene at one end, perhaps through a read error. This chain links TRBV2 with TRBJ2-7; D not certain. The last part of the DNA fits TRBJ2-5 better; the J call may be wrong. CDR3 size: 11 residues. CDR1 and CDR2 (germline): SNHLY, FYNNEI. CDR3 coding DNA: TGTGCCAACAGTGAAGCTGAGACCCAGTACTTC. Translation gives CANSEAETQYF.

This clonotype has only a few counts. This sequence joins TRBV2 and TRBJ2-7; 8 bases are a match to TRBD2. The germline CDR1 and CDR2 sequences are SNHLY and FYNNEI. J was trimmed by 7 bases and V by 3 bases; bases with no gene match: 11. This CDR3 region has 15 residues. CDR3 sequence reads: CASSEALAGRGEQYF. Here the CDR3 DNA reads TGTGCCAGCAGTGAGGCCCTAGCGGGTAGAGGAGAGCAGTACTTC.

The CDR3 region is CATSDPSGTENYGYTF. Here the CDR3 DNA reads TGTGCCACCAGTGACCCCTCTGGGACGGAGAACTATGGCTACACCTTC. The chain combines TRBV24-1 with TRBJ1-2; a possible D gene is TRBD1 (5 bases). This CDR3 spans 16 amino acids. Trimming removed 4 bases at V and 2 bases at J, with 16 bases between. Germline CDR1 and CDR2: KGHDR and SFDVKD.

CDR3: CASSLGSGRRDNEQFF. The CDR3 DNA follows: TGTGCCAGCAGTTTAGGGAGCGGGAGACGGGACAATGAGCAGTTCTTC. The J gene is TRBJ2-1, the V gene TRBV27; 8 bases fit TRBD2. The germline V gene has CDR1 MNHEY and CDR2 SMNVEV (reference sequence). The CDR3 is 16 residues long. The J segment lost 5 bases and the V segment lost 2 bases, leaving 8 bases of the junction unmatched.

Only a few counts were recorded for this clonotype. The rearrangement links TRBV27 to TRBJ1-2; D is undetermined. V lost 6 bases and J 0 bases, leaving 17 bases between the germline ends. The CDR3 loop spans 16 amino acids. In germline, CDR1 is MNHEY, CDR2 SMNVEV (reference sequence). CDR3 DNA sequence: TGTGCCAGCAGGGGAGTGGTAGCAGAAGCTAACTATGGCTACACCTTC. As protein: CASRGVVAEANYGYTF.

This clonotype appeared a few times. V gene TRBV12-3 or TRBV12-4 combines with J gene TRBJ2-5, with D possibly being TRBD1 (5 bases). The CDR3 runs to 15 residues. Trimming pared 3 bases from V and 4 bases from J, leaving 15 bases between. The chain's CDR3 is CASSFGGATTETQYF. The CDR3 DNA is TGTGCCAGCAGTTTCGGTGGGGCCACAACAGAGACCCAGTACTTC.

Concerning this clonotype: A much larger clone lies one base from this, so it may be a read error. The chain has TRBV4-3 and TRBJ2-5, with D perhaps matching TRBD1 (5 bases). Deletions cut 0 bases from V and 5 bases from J, with 13 bases between. Germline assignment: CDR1 LGHNA and CDR2 YSLEER. The CDR3 runs 15 residues. The chain's CDR3 is CASSQDLRVCETQYF. In DNA form, the CDR3 reads TGCGCCAGCAGCCAAGATCTCAGGGTTTGTGAGACCCAGTACTTC.

This rearrangement joins TRBV6-1 to TRBJ2-1; D may be TRBD1 (5 bases). The length of the CDR3 is 12 residues. Germline loops: CDR1 MNHNS, CDR2 SASEGT. V was clipped by 7 bases and J by 11 bases, with 15 bases between them. Here the CDR3 DNA reads TGTGCCAGCAATAGACAGAGTATACAGCAGTTCTTC. Its translation is CASNRQSIQQFF.

This rearrangement joins TRBV5-6 to TRBJ1-2; no firm D call. Germline CDR1 SGHDT, CDR2 YYEEEE. The CDR3 contains 11 residues. The V gene lost 3 bases and the J gene lost 6 bases, with 6 bases spanning the gap. CDR3 DNA: TGTGCCAGCAGCTACGGTCATGGCTACACCTTC. Residues: CASSYGHGYTF.

The rearrangement uses TRBV20-1 and TRBJ1-2, with 9 bases aligning to TRBD1. This CDR3 spans 18 amino acids. V shed 3 bases and J 0 bases; nucleotides not matched to a gene: 14. Germline CDR1 and CDR2: DFQATT and SNEGSKA (reference sequence). CDR3 bases: TGCAGTGCTAGTAAGGGACAGGGTGACTTCTTCTCTAACTATGGCTACACCTTC. Residues: CSASKGQGDFFSNYGYTF.

This clonotype came up a few times. The rearrangement links TRBV5-1 to TRBJ2-1, with a tentative D call TRBD1 (5 bases). Trimming removed 5 bases from V and 4 bases from J, with 7 bases in between. This CDR3 comprises 12 residues. Looked up from germline, CDR1 is SGHRS and CDR2 is YFSETQ. The chain's CDR3 is CASRQDYNEQFF. The CDR3 DNA reads TGCGCCAGCAGACAGGATTACAATGAGCAGTTCTTC.

As for this clonotype: One end of the junction varies from germline; a read error may be responsible. CDR3 sequence reads: CASSLETGGGYGYTF. The CDR3 DNA sequence: TGTGCCAGCAGCCTAGAGACAGGGGGAGGCTATGGCTACACCTTC. This rearrangement joins TRBV11-2 to TRBJ1-2; 9 bases align to TRBD1. The length of the CDR3 is 15 residues. CDR1 is SGHAT and CDR2 is FQNNGV in the germline V gene.

This clonotype was observed a few times. The chain uses TRBV5-1 and TRBJ2-1; TRBD2 agrees at 7 bases. Unmatched junction bases numbered 12, after V lost 4 bases and J lost 5 bases. The germline CDR1 and CDR2 sequences are SGHRS and YFSETQ. CDR3 length: 16 amino acids. In DNA, the CDR3 is TGCGCCAGCAGCACGCGGAGCGGGGCTCGGCACAATGAGCAGTTCTTC. Translated: CASSTRSGARHNEQFF.

The V call is TRBV4-2, the J call TRBJ1-4; a possible D gene is TRBD1 (5 bases). V lost 1 base to trimming and J lost 0 bases, with 24 bases between them. CDR3 length: 21 residues. Germline V lookup: CDR1 LGHNA, CDR2 YNFKEQ. As DNA, the CDR3 is TGTGCCAGCAGCCAAGGGGGAAAGGGGCCAGAGACCTATGCAACTAATGAAAAACTGTTTTTT. It codes for CASSQGGKGPETYATNEKLFF.

This clonotype was seen ten or more times. The V gene is TRBV28, the J gene TRBJ1-2, with a tentative D call TRBD1 (5 bases). Trimming took off 6 bases at V and 7 bases at J, with 18 bases between the two ends. Germline V gene lookup returns CDR1 MDHEN and CDR2 SYDVKM. The CDR3 sequence is 14 residues long. CDR3 DNA sequence: TGTGCCAGCAGGCCCCCGGGGGGTGAGGCTGGCTACACCTTC. Its protein is CASRPPGGEAGYTF.

The CDR3 DNA reads TGTGCCATCAGCGACGGGACAGGCAACACTGAAGCTTTCTTT. It yields the protein CAISDGTGNTEAFF. The J gene is TRBJ1-1, the V gene TRBV10-3; 8 nucleotides agree with TRBD1. Germline CDR1 and CDR2: ENHRY and SYGVKD. Germline trimming cut 6 bases from V and 2 bases from J; bases unmatched to any gene: 5. The CDR3 is 14 amino acids.

Worth noting for this clonotype: Relative to the germline gene, one junction end is altered; a read error may explain this. The V call is TRBV7-9, the J call TRBJ2-1; no reliable D call. The CDR3 is made up of 11 amino acids. Germline values: CDR1 SEHNR, CDR2 FQNEAQ (reference sequence). CDR3 DNA sequence: TGTGTCAGCAGCCACGACCGTGAGCAGTTCTTC. Its translation: CVSSHDREQFF.